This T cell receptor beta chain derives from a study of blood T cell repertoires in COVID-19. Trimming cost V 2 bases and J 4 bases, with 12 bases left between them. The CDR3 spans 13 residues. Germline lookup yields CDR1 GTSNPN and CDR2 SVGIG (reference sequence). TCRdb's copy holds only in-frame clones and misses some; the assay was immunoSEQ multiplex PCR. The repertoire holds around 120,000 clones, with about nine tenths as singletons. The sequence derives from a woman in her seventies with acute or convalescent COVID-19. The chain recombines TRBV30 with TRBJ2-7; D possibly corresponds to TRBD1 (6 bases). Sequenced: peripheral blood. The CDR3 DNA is TGTGCCTGGAGTTTTGACAGGACATACGAGCAGTACTTC. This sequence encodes CAWSFDRTYEQYF.